This is a list of T cell receptor beta chains from one sample in a study of T cell repertoires in cytomegalovirus infection. One entry per CDR3 protein results from TCRdb running MiXCR on the reads. This table has approximately 550,000 distinct CDR3 sequences, 16% appearing once. The sample consisted of CD8+ T cells from PBMCs. Every receptor here comes from a human donor in good health (CMV status not recorded). Some clones in this sample may be carry-over from other donors' samples. Both conserved end residues are part of each CDR3. The D gene is left open where the match is weak. Clone size is stated in some rows and not others, as once, few, many or a class when expanded.

V gene: TRBV19
J gene: TRBJ1-2
D gene: NA
clone size: NA
CDR3 protein: CASTPGFTNYGYTF
CDR3 DNA: TGTGCTTCTACCCCAGGGTTCACTAACTATGGCTACACCTTC

V gene: TRBV27
J gene: TRBJ2-7
D gene: NA
clone size: few
CDR3 protein: CASSLSWGARSYEQYF
CDR3 DNA: TGTGCCAGCAGTTTATCGTGGGGGGCCCGCTCCTACGAGCAGTACTTC

V gene: TRBV4-1
J gene: TRBJ1-1
D gene: TRBD1
clone size: many
CDR3 protein: CASSQVGQGWANTEAFF
CDR3 DNA: TGCGCCAGCAGCCAAGTAGGACAGGGGTGGGCCAACACTGAAGCTTTCTTT

V gene: TRBV15
J gene: TRBJ2-5
D gene: NA
clone size: NA
CDR3 protein: CATSRKTRVQETQYF
CDR3 DNA: TGTGCCACCAGCAGAAAGACAAGGGTGCAAGAGACCCAGTACTTC

V gene: TRBV28
J gene: TRBJ1-1
D gene: TRBD1
clone size: many
CDR3 protein: CASSRDRLENTEAFF
CDR3 DNA: TGTGCCAGCAGTCGGGACAGGCTCGAGAACACTGAAGCTTTCTTT

V gene: TRBV12-3/TRBV12-4
J gene: TRBJ1-2
D gene: NA
clone size: few
CDR3 protein: CASWGGTGYGYTF
CDR3 DNA: TGTGCCAGCTGGGGGGGAACCGGCTATGGCTACACCTTC

V gene: TRBV12-5
J gene: TRBJ2-2
D gene: TRBD1
clone size: many
CDR3 protein: CASARRGQGAGELFF
CDR3 DNA: TGTGCTAGTGCCCGGAGGGGACAGGGGGCCGGGGAGCTGTTTTTT

V gene: TRBV27
J gene: TRBJ1-6
D gene: NA
clone size: many
CDR3 protein: CASSYGLNSPLHF
CDR3 DNA: TGTGCCAGCAGTTATGGACTGAATTCACCCCTCCACTTT

V gene: TRBV6-1
J gene: TRBJ1-4
D gene: NA
clone size: many
CDR3 protein: CASSEVRGTELFF
CDR3 DNA: TGTGCCAGCAGTGAAGTCCGGGGGACCGAACTGTTTTTT

V gene: TRBV6-5
J gene: TRBJ1-1
D gene: NA
clone size: NA
CDR3 protein: CASSYRGSGDTEAFF
CDR3 DNA: TGTGCCAGCAGTTACAGGGGTTCTGGGGACACTGAAGCTTTCTTT

V gene: TRBV5-4
J gene: TRBJ2-3
D gene: TRBD2
clone size: many
CDR3 protein: CASSLRGLAGGADTQYF
CDR3 DNA: TGTGCCAGCAGCTTGAGGGGACTAGCGGGAGGGGCAGATACGCAGTATTTT

V gene: TRBV30
J gene: TRBJ2-3
D gene: NA
clone size: NA
CDR3 protein: CAWSVRFGSTTDTQYF
CDR3 DNA: TGTGCCTGGAGTGTACGATTCGGCTCTACCACAGATACGCAGTATTTT

V gene: TRBV7-9
J gene: TRBJ2-1
D gene: TRBD1
clone size: many
CDR3 protein: CASSYTSGGSSYNEQFF
CDR3 DNA: TGTGCCAGCAGCTATACCTCAGGGGGAAGCTCCTACAATGAGCAGTTCTTC

V gene: TRBV9
J gene: TRBJ2-2
D gene: TRBD1
clone size: NA
CDR3 protein: CASSDRQGHTGELFF
CDR3 DNA: TGTGCCAGCAGCGATCGACAGGGGCACACCGGGGAGCTGTTTTTT

V gene: TRBV7-8
J gene: TRBJ2-5
D gene: NA
clone size: many
CDR3 protein: CASSSTLDVQETQYF
CDR3 DNA: TGTGCCAGCAGCTCTACCTTGGACGTTCAAGAGACCCAGTACTTC

V gene: TRBV11-2
J gene: TRBJ2-3
D gene: NA
clone size: many
CDR3 protein: CASSSGDTQYF
CDR3 DNA: TGTGCCAGCAGCTCGGGAGATACGCAGTATTTT

V gene: TRBV12-3/TRBV12-4
J gene: TRBJ2-1
D gene: TRBD2
clone size: many
CDR3 protein: CASSNPGLGPAPPTFGQFF
CDR3 DNA: TGTGCCAGCAGTAATCCGGGACTAGGGCCCGCCCCTCCCACCTTTGGGCAGTTCTTC